These 10 T cell receptor beta chains were all obtained from the same sample, sequenced in a study of T cell repertoires in cytomegalovirus infection. MiXCR, applied by TCRdb to the reads, yields one record per CDR3 protein. The table has fewer than 550,000 distinct CDR3 sequences, 15% to 20% seen once. The sequenced sample was CD8+ T cells from PBMCs. Source of these receptors: a human donor in good health (CMV status not recorded). Some clones in this sample may be carry-over from other donors' samples.

This clonotype has at least ten counts. This chain links TRBV7-9 with TRBJ2-1; 14 bases align to TRBD2. CDR3 length: 17 residues. V gave up 3 bases and J gave up 6 bases; unmatched junction bases: 7. The germline CDR1 and CDR2 sequences are SEHNR and FQNEAQ (reference sequence). The CDR3 region has the DNA TGTGCCAGCAGCTTGGCCCCCGGGACTAGCGGGAGCAATGAGCAGTTCTTC. Translation: CASSLAPGTSGSNEQFF.

This clonotype was found a few times. The genes are TRBV20-1 and TRBJ2-1, with TRBD2 matching over 7 bases. This CDR3 is built from 16 residues. The J segment lost 2 bases and the V segment lost 3 bases, leaving 10 bases of the junction unmatched. Germline V gives CDR1 DFQATT, CDR2 SNEGSKA (reference sequence). The DNA of the CDR3 is TGCAGTGCTAGGGCTCCGGGGGGAGGGCCCTACAATGAGCAGTTCTTC. The encoded protein is CSARAPGGGPYNEQFF.

This clonotype was recorded many times. The chain recombines TRBV7-6 with TRBJ2-5, with D tentatively TRBD2 (6 bases). Looked up from germline, CDR1 is SGHVS and CDR2 is FNYEAQ. This CDR3 region has 16 residues. The V end lost 2 bases, the J end lost 5 bases, and 18 bases lay between the germline ends. For the CDR3, the DNA is TGTGCCAGCAGCTTAAGGGACTCGGACCTACGGGAGACCCAGTACTTC. Translating it yields CASSLRDSDLRETQYF. Full variable domain (outside the CDR3, taken from reference TRBV7-6 and TRBJ2-5): GAGVSQSPRYKVTKRGQDVALRCDPISGHVSLYWYRQALGQGPEFLTYFNYEAQQDKSGLPNDRFSAERPEGSISTLTIQRTEQRDSAMYRCASSLRDSDLRETQYFGPGTRLLVL.

This clonotype was recorded many times. The chain links TRBV7-9 to TRBJ2-5, with D unresolved. The CDR3 extends over 19 amino acids. CDR1 SEHNR and CDR2 FQNEAQ come from the germline V gene (reference sequence). Trimming shortened V by 5 bases and J by 5 bases, and 30 bases separated the two germline ends. Here the CDR3 reads CASSPTYPRRQGRRETQYF. CDR3 DNA: TGTGCCAGCAGCCCGACCTACCCTCGTCGGCAAGGTCGACGGGAGACCCAGTACTTC.

This clonotype has just a few counts. This sequence joins TRBV10-2 and TRBJ2-7; D gene ambiguous. The V gene's germline CDR1 is WSHSY and CDR2 SAAADI. Trimming took off 7 bases at V and 6 bases at J, with 7 bases between the two ends. The CDR3 is made up of 10 amino acids. The CDR3 bases are TGCGCCAGCAAGATGGGCGAGCAGTACTTC. Translating it yields CASKMGEQYF.

This clonotype has just a few counts. The J gene is TRBJ2-7, the V gene TRBV4-1, with D maybe TRBD2 (6 bases). Trimming pared 1 base from V and 6 bases from J, leaving 19 bases between. Looked up from germline, CDR1 is MGHRA and CDR2 is YSYEKL. The CDR3 is made up of 16 amino acids. For the CDR3, the DNA is TGCGCCAGCAGCCAAGGCGTGGGGGGACGCTCTGGCGAGCAGTACTTC. Its translation is CASSQGVGGRSGEQYF.

This clonotype appeared many times. The gene calls are TRBV5-1 and TRBJ1-5; D is uncertain. The CDR3 is made up of 16 amino acids. CDR1 is SGHRS, CDR2 YFSETQ, per germline. The V end lost 4 bases, the J end lost 9 bases, and 23 bases lay between the germline ends. CDR3: CASSRDPGQNSSPQHF. CDR3 nucleotide sequence: TGCGCCAGCAGCCGGGATCCGGGCCAAAATTCTTCGCCCCAGCATTTT.

This clonotype was detected ten times or more. The chain carries TRBV27 and TRBJ2-1, with a weak D call TRBD1 (6 bases). V lost 2 bases and J 6 bases, leaving 14 bases between the germline ends. Germline V CDR1 and CDR2: MNHEY, SMNVEV (reference sequence). The CDR3 is 15 residues long. CDR3 nucleotides: TGTGCCAGCAGTTTAGGAAGGGGGAGCAGCAATGAGCAGTTCTTC. It is translated as CASSLGRGSSNEQFF.

This clonotype was detected only a few times. The chain combines TRBV29-1 with TRBJ1-1; 7 positions agree with TRBD1. Per germline, CDR1 SQVTM and CDR2 ANQGSEA. Trimming removed 5 bases from V and 3 bases from J; junction bases left unmatched: 6. This CDR3 spans 13 amino acids. This chain's CDR3 is CSVRSGTDTEAFF. CDR3 bases: TGCAGCGTTCGGAGCGGGACAGACACTGAAGCTTTCTTT.

This clonotype was counted at least ten times. The rearrangement links TRBV6-5 to TRBJ2-1; weak D call: TRBD1 (5 bases). V shed 5 bases and J shed 0 bases, with 14 bases lying between them. The CDR3 runs 16 residues. CDR1 and CDR2 from the germline V gene are MNHEY and SVGAGI. CDR3 in DNA: TGTGCCAGCAGTAACCCAGGGCTGAGCTCCTACAATGAGCAGTTCTTC. Its translation: CASSNPGLSSYNEQFF.